The clone carrying this T cell receptor (beta chain) was seen a single time. This entry comes from a study of blood T cell repertoires in COVID-19. Study-wide background: The samples span acute and convalescent COVID-19 from the United States, Italy and Spain. Sample material is recorded as cDNA or gDNA derived from T cells, B-cell-depleted T cells, or PBMCs.

The CDR3 runs 12 residues. CDR1 SNHLY and CDR2 FYNNEI come from the germline V gene. V lost 3 bases, J lost 9 bases, and 11 bases lay in between. In the original analysis: For nucleated cells, counts were estimated from reference gene primer amplification. Measured with immunoSEQ multiplex PCR; TCRdb has only the in-frame clones, and not every one. The V and J calls and clone size are taken from that table; D and trimming were inferred from the DNA. The sample has hundreds of thousands of clones, 75% to 90% seen once. This chain joins TRBV2 and TRBJ1-2; D not certain. Sequenced input: peripheral blood. The receptor was derived from a woman between 65 and 79 years old with COVID-19, enrolled during active disease. CDR3 nucleotide sequence: TGTGCCAGCAGTGATCGACACGGGAGCTACACCTTC. Its protein is CASSDRHGSYTF.